The table lists the clone carrying this TCR beta chain with a count of one. The sample originates from a study of blood T cell repertoires in COVID-19. The protocol was immunoSEQ multiplex PCR, while the TCRdb copy is restricted to in-frame clones and leaves out a portion. The sample shows approximately 400,000 clones, about 90% of them seen only once. Germline V gives CDR1 MDHEN, CDR2 SYDVKM. The CDR3 totals 14 residues. V dropped 8 bases and J dropped 6; count of bases not matched to a gene: 5. This chain joins TRBV28 and TRBJ2-1; TRBD2 agrees at 12 bases. Sequenced input: peripheral blood. The sequence was collected from a man aged 40-50 years with acute or convalescent COVID-19. The CDR3: CASRQLAGGNEQFF. CDR3 DNA: TGTGCCAGCCGACAACTAGCGGGAGGCAATGAGCAGTTCTTC.